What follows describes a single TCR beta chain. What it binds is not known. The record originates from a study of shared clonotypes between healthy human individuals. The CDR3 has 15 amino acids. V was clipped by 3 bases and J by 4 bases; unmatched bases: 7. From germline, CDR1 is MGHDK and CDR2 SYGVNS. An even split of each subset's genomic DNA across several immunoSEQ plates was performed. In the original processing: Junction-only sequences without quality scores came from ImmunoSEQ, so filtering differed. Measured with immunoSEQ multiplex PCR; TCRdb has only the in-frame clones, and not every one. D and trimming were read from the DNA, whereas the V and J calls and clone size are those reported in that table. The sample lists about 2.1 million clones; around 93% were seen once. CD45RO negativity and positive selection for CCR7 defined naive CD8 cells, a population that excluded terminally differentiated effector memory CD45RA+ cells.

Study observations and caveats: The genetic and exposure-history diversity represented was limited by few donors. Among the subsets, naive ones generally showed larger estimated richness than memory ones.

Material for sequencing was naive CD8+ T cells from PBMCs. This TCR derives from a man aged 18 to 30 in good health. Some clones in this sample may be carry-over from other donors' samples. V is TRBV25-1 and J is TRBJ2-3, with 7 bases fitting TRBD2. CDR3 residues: CASSDLAGVSDTQYF. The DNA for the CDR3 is TGTGCCAGCAGTGATTTGGCGGGAGTTTCAGATACGCAGTATTTT.